These 10 T cell receptor beta chains came from one sample sequenced in a study of identical twins. TCRdb reprocessed the 5' RACE reads via MiXCR and lists one record per CDR3 protein. In the table there are hundreds of thousands of distinct CDR3 sequences, approximately 9% of which are singletons. These same data were also listed under a study on yellow fever vaccine responses in identical twins.

The material sequenced was PBMCs. The receptor source for this set is a woman aged 18-29 years in good health.

This clonotype occurred a few times. The rearrangement uses TRBV6-1 and TRBJ1-1, with D possibly matching TRBD1 (5 bases). Germline V gives CDR1 MNHNS, CDR2 SASEGT. V lost 2 bases to trimming and J lost 7 bases, with 8 bases between them. The CDR3 is 12 amino acids. CDR3 coding DNA: TGTGCCAGCAGTGAAATCGGGGGTGAAGCTTTCTTT. Protein sequence: CASSEIGGEAFF.

This clonotype was recorded a few times. This rearrangement joins TRBV6-1 to TRBJ2-7, with TRBD2 identical over 8 bases. V was pared by 7 bases and J by 5 bases, with 13 bases of the junction left unmatched. This CDR3 contains 15 residues. CDR1 is MNHNS and CDR2 is SASEGT in the germline V gene. CDR3 region: CASTPLPGLEHEQYF. CDR3 sequence (DNA): TGTGCCAGCACCCCCTTACCGGGACTAGAACACGAGCAGTACTTC.

There are a few counts of this clonotype. V gene TRBV7-2 combines with J gene TRBJ1-5; TRBD1 agrees at 11 bases. Germline V CDR1 and CDR2: SGHTA, FQGNSA. V lost 1 base and J lost 5; bases outside the gene matches: 7. The CDR3 totals 17 residues. CDR3 nucleotides: TGTGCCAGCAGCTTAGGCGGCGGACAGGGGGCCGATCAGCCCCAGCATTTT. Translation gives CASSLGGGQGADQPQHF.

This sequence joins TRBV10-3 and TRBJ2-2, with D perhaps given as TRBD1 or TRBD2 (5 bases each). The CDR3 consists of 14 residues. Germline-derived CDR1 and CDR2 are ENHRY and SYGVKD. The germline V and J ends were trimmed by 6 bases and 1 base, with 9 bases remaining between them. In DNA, the CDR3 is TGTGCCATCAGAGGGACCATGAACACCGGGGAGCTGTTTTTT. The encoded protein is CAIRGTMNTGELFF.

The chain joins TRBV3-1 to TRBJ1-5; unclear D gene. Trimming removed 0 bases from V and 2 bases from J, with 8 bases in between. The CDR3 has 15 residues. CDR1 is LGHDT and CDR2 is YNNKEL in the germline V gene (reference sequence). The CDR3 DNA is TGTGCCAGCAGCCAAGACCCAGGTCGCAATCAGCCCCAGCATTTT. It codes for CASSQDPGRNQPQHF. Based on the CDR3 plus reference TRBV3-1 and TRBJ1-5, the full variable domain is DTAVSQTPKYLVTQMGNDKSIKCEQNLGHDTMYWYKQDSKKFLKIMFSYNNKELIINETVPNRFSPKSPDKAHLNLHINSLELGDSAVYFCASSQDPGRNQPQHFGDGTRLSIL.

This clonotype occurred a few times. CDR3 DNA: TGTGCCAGCAGTGCCGCTAGCGGGAGCGGTTACGAGCAGTACTTC. Translated: CASSAASGSGYEQYF. The gene calls are TRBV2 and TRBJ2-7, with 10 bases lining up with TRBD2. The V segment lost 4 bases and the J segment 4 bases; nucleotides outside the gene matches: 7. The CDR3 is made up of 15 amino acids. Germline CDR1 reads SNHLY; CDR2 reads FYNNEI.

J is TRBJ1-1 and V is TRBV7-9, with D unresolved. Germline V gives CDR1 SEHNR, CDR2 FQNEAQ (reference sequence). Trimming took off 1 base at V and 1 base at J, with 10 bases between the two ends. The CDR3 loop spans 15 amino acids. The CDR3 is CASSLVLSGNTEAFF. CDR3 coding DNA: TGTGCCAGCAGCTTAGTTTTATCGGGGAACACTGAAGCTTTCTTT.

The chain employs TRBV7-8 and TRBJ2-1; 13 bases fit TRBD2. Germline CDR1 reads SGHVS; CDR2 reads FQNEAQ. V dropped 5 bases and J dropped 7; count of bases not matched to a gene: 11. This CDR3 spans 17 amino acids. CDR3 bases: TGTGCCAGCAGCGACCCACTAGCGGGAGGGCCGAAAAATGAGCAGTTCTTC. Encoded protein: CASSDPLAGGPKNEQFF.

Only a few counts were recorded for this clonotype. The chain combines TRBV11-2 with TRBJ2-5, with D unclear. The CDR3 loop spans 13 amino acids. Germline V gene sequence: CDR1 SGHAT, CDR2 FQNNGV. The germline V and J ends were trimmed by 5 bases and 5 bases, with 12 bases remaining between them. CDR3 sequence: CASSVSLTETQYF. The CDR3 DNA reads as TGTGCCAGCAGCGTTAGCCTAACCGAGACCCAGTACTTC.

The chain combines TRBV6-1 with TRBJ2-3, with D tentatively TRBD2 (6 bases). The germline V gene encodes CDR1 MNHNS and CDR2 SASEGT. Trimming removed 6 bases from V and 2 bases from J, with 18 bases in between. The CDR3 contains 16 residues. CDR3 protein: CASRNTPGTVTDTQYF. The CDR3 coding sequence is TGTGCCAGCAGAAACACTCCCGGGACTGTCACAGATACGCAGTATTTT.